This T cell receptor (beta chain) was retrieved from a study of graft-versus-host responses after intestinal transplantation. Method: immunoSEQ multiplex PCR; TCRdb's copy keeps in-frame clones and lacks some. The profile shows some 96,000 clones, roughly 84% of them singletons. On this clone itself: Its antigen is undetermined.

The CDR3 runs to 13 residues. CDR1 is SGHRS and CDR2 is YFSETQ in the germline V gene. V was pared by 4 bases and J by 7 bases, with 14 bases between. This specimen was unstimulated CD4+ T cells sorted from spleen or lymph node cells, taken before transplant. The chain employs TRBV5-1 and TRBJ2-5; weak D call: TRBD2 (6 bases). This sequence originates from a human donor who was the organ donor for an intestinal transplant. CDR3 in amino acids: CASSPGLRTTQYF. The CDR3 coding sequence is TGCGCCAGCAGCCCGGGACTTCGGACGACCCAGTACTTC.